This TCR beta chain was recovered during a study of tumor and adjacent non-tumor tissue in lung cancer. Study background: Histology: about twelve adenocarcinoma, a couple of squamous cell carcinoma, 1 small cell lung cancer. On average, productive TCRbeta reads reached about 4.4 million per sample. Study outcomes and limitations: TCR diversity was significantly greater in tumor than normal lung tissue.

Three rounds of nested PCR, following a modified ARM-PCR protocol, produced the TCRbeta library. Using its own MiXCR run on the multiplex PCR reads, TCRdb lists one record per CDR3 protein. The sample has roughly 120,000 distinct CDR3 sequences, roughly 84% seen once. Note on this clonotype: Its antigen is currently unknown. As the CDR3 is not closed by the conserved phenylalanine or tryptophan, this likely results from a read error.

With 5 bases clipped from V and 4 bases from J, the junction kept 6 bases outside the gene matches. The CDR3 consists of 15 residues. Germline V CDR1 and CDR2: SGHAT, FQNNGV. The template was RNA from unsorted bulk tissue. This receptor was obtained from a man aged 65-85 years with non-small cell lung cancer. The sequenced sample was lung tumor tissue. The V gene is TRBV11-2, the J gene TRBJ1-4, with 8 bases matching TRBD1. In DNA, the CDR3 is TGTGCCAGCAGCAGAAGTGGGACAGGTAATGAAAAACTGTTTCTC. Protein sequence: CASSRSGTGNEKLFL.